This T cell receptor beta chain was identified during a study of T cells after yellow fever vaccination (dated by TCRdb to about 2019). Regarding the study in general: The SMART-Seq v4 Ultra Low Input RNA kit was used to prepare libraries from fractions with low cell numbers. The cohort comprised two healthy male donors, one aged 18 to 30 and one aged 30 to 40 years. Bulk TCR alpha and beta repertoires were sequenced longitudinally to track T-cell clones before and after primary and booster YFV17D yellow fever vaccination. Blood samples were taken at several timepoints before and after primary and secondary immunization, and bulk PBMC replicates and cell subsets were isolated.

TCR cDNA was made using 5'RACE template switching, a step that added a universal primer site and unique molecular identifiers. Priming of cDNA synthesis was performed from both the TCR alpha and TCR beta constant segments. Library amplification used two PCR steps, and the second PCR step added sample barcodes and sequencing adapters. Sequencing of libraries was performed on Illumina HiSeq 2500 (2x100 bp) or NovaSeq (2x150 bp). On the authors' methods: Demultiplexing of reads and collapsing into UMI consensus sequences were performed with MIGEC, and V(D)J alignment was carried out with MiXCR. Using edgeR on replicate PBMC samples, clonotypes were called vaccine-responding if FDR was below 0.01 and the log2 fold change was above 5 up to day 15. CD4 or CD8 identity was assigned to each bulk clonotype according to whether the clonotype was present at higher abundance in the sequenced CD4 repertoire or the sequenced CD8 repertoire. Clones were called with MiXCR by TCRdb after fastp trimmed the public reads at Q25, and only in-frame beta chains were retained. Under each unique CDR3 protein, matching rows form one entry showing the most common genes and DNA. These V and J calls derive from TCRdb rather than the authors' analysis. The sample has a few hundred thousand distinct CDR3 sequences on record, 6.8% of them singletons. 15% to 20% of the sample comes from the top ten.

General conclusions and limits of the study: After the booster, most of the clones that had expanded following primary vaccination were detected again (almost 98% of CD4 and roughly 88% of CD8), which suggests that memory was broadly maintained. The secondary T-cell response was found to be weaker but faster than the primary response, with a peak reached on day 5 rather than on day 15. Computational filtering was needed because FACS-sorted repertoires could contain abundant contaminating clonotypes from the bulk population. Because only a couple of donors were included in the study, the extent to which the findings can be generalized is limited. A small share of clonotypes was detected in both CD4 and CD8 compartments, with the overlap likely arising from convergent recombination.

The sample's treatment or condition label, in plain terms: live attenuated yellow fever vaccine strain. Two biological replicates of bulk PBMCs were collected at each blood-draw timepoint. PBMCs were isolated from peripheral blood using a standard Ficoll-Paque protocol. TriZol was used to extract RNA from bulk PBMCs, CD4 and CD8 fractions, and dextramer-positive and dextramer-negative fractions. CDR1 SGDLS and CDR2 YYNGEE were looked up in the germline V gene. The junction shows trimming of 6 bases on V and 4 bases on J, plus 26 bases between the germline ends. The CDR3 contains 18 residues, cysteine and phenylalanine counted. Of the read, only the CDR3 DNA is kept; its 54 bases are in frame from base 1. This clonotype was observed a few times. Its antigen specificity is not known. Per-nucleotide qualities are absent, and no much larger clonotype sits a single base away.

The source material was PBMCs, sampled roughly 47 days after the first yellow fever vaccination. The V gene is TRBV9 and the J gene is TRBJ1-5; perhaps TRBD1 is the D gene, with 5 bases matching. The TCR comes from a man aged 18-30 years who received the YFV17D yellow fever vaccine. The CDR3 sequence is CASTEVYLGGALNQPQHF. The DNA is TGTGCCAGCACCGAGGTGTACCTGGGTGGGGCCCTTAATCAGCCCCAGCATTTT.